This passage covers 16 T cell receptor beta chains from one sample sequenced in a study of blood T cells in healthy people across ages. Combining a sample-barcoded 5' primer with a J-beta primer mix, a second PCR ran for roughly 7 to 11 cycles. TCRdb ran MiXCR on the 5' RACE reads and lists one entry per CDR3 protein. The data contain about a million distinct CDR3 sequences, roughly half of them seen just once; the ten biggest clones take up 20% to 25%. Specimen: blood. Every receptor here comes from a woman aged 55-69 years in good health.

This clonotype was seen many times. The V call is TRBV24-1, the J call TRBJ2-5; D might be TRBD1 (6 bases). The V and J ends lost 0 bases and 0 bases respectively, with 10 bases between them. Germline CDR1 is KGHDR and CDR2 is SFDVKD. This CDR3 has 16 residues. As DNA, the CDR3 is TGTGCCACCAGTGATTTGACGACAGGAGACCAAGAGACCCAGTACTTC. It yields the protein CATSDLTTGDQETQYF.

V and J are TRBV2 and TRBJ2-1, with D possibly matching TRBD1 (5 bases). V dropped 8 bases and J dropped 8 bases, with 16 bases sitting between them. Germline loops: CDR1 SNHLY, CDR2 FYNNEI. The CDR3 is 13 amino acids. CDR3 protein: CASARDSCYEQFF. Here the CDR3 DNA reads TGTGCCAGCGCCAGGGATAGCTGCTATGAGCAGTTCTTC.

This chain links TRBV5-1 with TRBJ2-7; D gene uncertain. Germline V gene lookup returns CDR1 SGHRS and CDR2 YFSETQ. This CDR3 comprises 17 residues. V was trimmed by 1 base and J by 7 bases, leaving 24 bases between them. CDR3 in amino acids: CASSLSSQVRVYNEQYF. The CDR3 DNA is TGCGCCAGCAGCTTGTCCTCCCAGGTTCGGGTTTACAATGAGCAGTACTTC. Supplemented by reference TRBV5-1 and TRBJ2-7, the full variable domain reads KAGVTQTPRYLIKTRGQQVTLSCSPISGHRSVSWYQQTPGQGLQFLFEYFSETQRNKGNFPGRFSGRQFSNSRSEMNVSTLELGDSALYLCASSLSSQVRVYNEQYFGPGTRLTVT.

This sequence joins TRBV7-2 and TRBJ2-5; either TRBD1 or TRBD2 may fit D (5 bases each). V was cut by 5 bases and J by 3 bases, with 13 bases left in between. Per germline, CDR1 SGHTA and CDR2 FQGNSA. The CDR3 is 14 amino acids. CDR3 residues: CASSQSGPKETQYF. CDR3 DNA sequence: TGTGCCAGCAGCCAGTCGGGACCCAAAGAGACCCAGTACTTC.

This clonotype has only one observation. The junction departs from the called germline gene at one end, perhaps through a read error. The chain couples TRBV10-3 to TRBJ2-1; possible D gene TRBD1, 7 bases. The CDR3 has 15 amino acids. Germline CDR1 ENHRY, CDR2 SYGVKD. CDR3 sequence: CTIRQGVTSSNEQFF. The CDR3 DNA sequence: TGTACCATCCGTCAGGGGGTCACTAGCAGCAATGAGCAGTTCTTC.

Remarks on this clonotype: Its ends do not fully match the called genes, so a read error is possible. This chain connects TRBV28 to TRBJ2-7; 7 bases are shared with TRBD1. The germline CDR1 and CDR2 sequences are MDHEN and SYDVKM. The CDR3 consists of 14 residues. CDR3 loop: CVSSLPTGTYEQYF. In DNA form, the CDR3 reads TGTGTCAGCAGCTTACCGACAGGGACCTACGAGCAGTACTTC.

The DNA of the CDR3 is TGTGCCAGCAGTTACTCGACTCGCAGGGGAGAGACCCAGTACTTC. Protein product: CASSYSTRRGETQYF. V is TRBV6-6 and J is TRBJ2-7; the D gene is possibly TRBD1 (6 bases). The better agreement between TRBJ2-5 and the DNA end casts doubt on the J call. Germline V gives CDR1 MNHNY, CDR2 SVGAGI (reference sequence). The CDR3 loop spans 15 amino acids.

This clonotype has a handful of counts. The chain links TRBV5-5 to TRBJ2-1; 13 bases line up with TRBD2. With 5 bases clipped from V and 5 bases from J, the junction kept 13 bases outside the gene matches. This CDR3 is built from 18 residues. Germline V CDR1 and CDR2: SGHKS, YYEKEE (reference sequence). The DNA of the CDR3 is TGTGCCAGCAGTTTTCGCATTGGGACTAGCGGGGATAACAATGAGCAGTTCTTC. Translation gives CASSFRIGTSGDNNEQFF.

The chain links TRBV27 to TRBJ1-6; unclear D gene. Germline lookup yields CDR1 MNHEY and CDR2 SMNVEV (reference sequence). The CDR3 is 17 amino acids. The ends were cut back, 0 bases at V and 2 bases at J, with 11 bases in the middle. In nucleotides, the CDR3 is TGTGCCAGCAGTTTATCGATAACCAGGACCTATAATTCACCCCTCCACTTT. Translating it yields CASSLSITRTYNSPLHF.

The rearrangement uses TRBV28 and TRBJ2-7; perhaps TRBD2 as D (6 bases). The CDR3 runs to 17 residues. V gave up 10 bases and J gave up 4 bases, with 29 bases separating them. From germline, CDR1 is MDHEN and CDR2 SYDVKM. The CDR3 DNA reads as TGTGCCAAAACGGAGGGCCCCGAAATGGAGCTTAGATACGAGCAGTACTTC. This gives the protein CAKTEGPEMELRYEQYF.

The V call is TRBV20-1, the J call TRBJ2-5; 10 nucleotides match TRBD2. CDR3 length equals 16 residues. CDR1 is DFQATT, CDR2 SNEGSKA, per germline (reference sequence). Trimming at V came to 5 bases and at J to 11 bases, leaving 20 bases not matched to a gene. The CDR3 DNA is TGCAGTGCTCCACCGACTAGCGGGCTTGCCTACAATGAGCAGTACTTC. This encodes CSAPPTSGLAYNEQYF.

The genes are TRBV11-2 and TRBJ2-7; TRBD2 is a possible D gene (5 bases). Germline lookup yields CDR1 SGHAT and CDR2 FQNNGV. V lost 0 bases and J 3 bases, leaving 9 bases between the germline ends. The CDR3 is 14 amino acids. The CDR3 protein is CASSLDFGDYEQYF. As DNA, the CDR3 is TGTGCCAGCAGCTTAGATTTCGGGGACTACGAGCAGTACTTC. Full variable domain (missing parts from reference TRBV11-2 and TRBJ2-7): EAGVAQSPRYKIIEKRQSVAFWCNPISGHATLYWYQQILGQGPKLLIQFQNNGVVDDSQLPKDRFSAERLKGVDSTLKIQPAKLEDSAVYLCASSLDFGDYEQYFGPGTRLTVT.

The rearrangement joins TRBV5-1 to TRBJ1-4, with a weak D call TRBD1 (6 bases). The length of the CDR3 is 15 residues. Germline V CDR1 and CDR2: SGHRS, YFSETQ. Between the trimmed V and J ends, which lost 0 bases and 8 bases, there was a span of 14 bases. CDR3 coding DNA: TGCGCCAGCAGCTTGGAGGGGGACAAATGGGAAAAACTGTTTTTT. As protein: CASSLEGDKWEKLFF.

The chain is built from TRBV29-1 and TRBJ1-4, with D possibly matching TRBD1 (5 bases). Trimming removed 5 bases from V and 6 bases from J, with 10 bases in between. Germline loops: CDR1 SQVTM, CDR2 ANQGSEA. The CDR3 runs to 12 residues. CDR3 sequence (DNA): TGCAGCGTTAGGGCAGGGTATGAAAAACTGTTTTTT. This gives the protein CSVRAGYEKLFF. The full variable domain, rest sourced from reference TRBV29-1 and TRBJ1-4, is SAVISQKPSRDICQRGTSLTIQCQVDSQVTMMFWYRQQPGQSLTLIATANQGSEATYESGFVIDKFPISRPNLTFSTLTVSNMSPEDSSIYLCSVRAGYEKLFFGSGTQLSVL.

J is TRBJ2-5 and V is TRBV15, with D perhaps TRBD1 or TRBD2 (5 bases each). Judging by the DNA end, TRBJ2-7 fits better; the J call may be wrong. The CDR3 length is 13 residues. Germline values: CDR1 LNHNV, CDR2 YYDKDF (reference sequence). The CDR3 DNA sequence: TGTGCCACCAGCAGAGCCCAGAGGGGCGAGCAGTACTTC. Its translation: CATSRAQRGEQYF.

This chain uses TRBV11-2 with TRBJ2-3; TRBD2 matches at 9 bases. Germline trimming cut 6 bases from V and 8 bases from J; bases unmatched to any gene: 15. The CDR3 totals 16 residues. Germline V gene sequence: CDR1 SGHAT, CDR2 FQNNGV. CDR3 protein: CASSPIAGVNFGTQYF. CDR3 nucleotides: TGTGCCAGCAGTCCGATAGCGGGAGTTAATTTTGGTACGCAGTATTTT.